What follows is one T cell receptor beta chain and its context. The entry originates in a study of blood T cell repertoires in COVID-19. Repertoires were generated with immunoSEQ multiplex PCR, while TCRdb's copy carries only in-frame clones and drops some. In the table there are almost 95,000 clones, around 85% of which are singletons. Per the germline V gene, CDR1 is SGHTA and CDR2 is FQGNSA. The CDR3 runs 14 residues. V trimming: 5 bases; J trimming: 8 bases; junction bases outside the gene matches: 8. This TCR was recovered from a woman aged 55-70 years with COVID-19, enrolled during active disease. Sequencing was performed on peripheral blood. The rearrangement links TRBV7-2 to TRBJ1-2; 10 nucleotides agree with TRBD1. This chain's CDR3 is CASSTTGTGVGYTF. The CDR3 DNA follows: TGTGCCAGCAGCACAACCGGGACAGGGGTCGGCTACACCTTC.